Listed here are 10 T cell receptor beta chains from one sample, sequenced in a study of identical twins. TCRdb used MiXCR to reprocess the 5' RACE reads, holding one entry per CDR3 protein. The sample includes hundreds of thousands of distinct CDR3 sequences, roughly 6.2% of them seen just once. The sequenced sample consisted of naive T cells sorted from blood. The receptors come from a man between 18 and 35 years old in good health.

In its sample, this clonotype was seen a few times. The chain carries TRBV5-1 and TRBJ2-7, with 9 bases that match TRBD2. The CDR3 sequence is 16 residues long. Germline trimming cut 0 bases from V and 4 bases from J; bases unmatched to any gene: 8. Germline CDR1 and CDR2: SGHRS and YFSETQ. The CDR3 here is CASSLAGVAGDYEQYF. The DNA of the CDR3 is TGCGCCAGCAGCTTGGCCGGAGTAGCGGGAGATTACGAGCAGTACTTC. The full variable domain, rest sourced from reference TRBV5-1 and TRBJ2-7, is KAGVTQTPRYLIKTRGQQVTLSCSPISGHRSVSWYQQTPGQGLQFLFEYFSETQRNKGNFPGRFSGRQFSNSRSEMNVSTLELGDSALYLCASSLAGVAGDYEQYFGPGTRLTVT.

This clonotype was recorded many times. This chain's CDR3 is CASSAGQNYNSPLHF. The CDR3 DNA is TGTGCCAGCAGCGCGGGACAGAACTATAATTCACCCCTCCACTTT. This chain joins TRBV9 and TRBJ1-6, with 7 positions matching TRBD1. With 3 bases clipped from V and 3 bases from J, the junction kept 3 bases outside the gene matches. The CDR3 consists of 15 residues. Germline V gives CDR1 SGDLS, CDR2 YYNGEE.

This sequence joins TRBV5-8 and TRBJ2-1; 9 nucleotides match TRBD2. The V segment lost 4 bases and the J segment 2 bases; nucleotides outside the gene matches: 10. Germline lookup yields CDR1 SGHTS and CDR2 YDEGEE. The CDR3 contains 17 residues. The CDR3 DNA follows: TGTGCCAGCAGCGGGGTCGGGGCTAGCGGGGCCTACAATGAGCAGTTCTTC. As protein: CASSGVGASGAYNEQFF.

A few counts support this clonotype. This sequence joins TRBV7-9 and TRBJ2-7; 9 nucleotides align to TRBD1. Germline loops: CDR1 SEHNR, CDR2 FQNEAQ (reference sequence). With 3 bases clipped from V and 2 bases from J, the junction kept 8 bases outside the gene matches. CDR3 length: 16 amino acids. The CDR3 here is CASSFTLTGGTYEQYV. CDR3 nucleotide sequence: TGTGCCAGCAGCTTCACCTTGACAGGGGGGACCTACGAGCAGTACGTC.

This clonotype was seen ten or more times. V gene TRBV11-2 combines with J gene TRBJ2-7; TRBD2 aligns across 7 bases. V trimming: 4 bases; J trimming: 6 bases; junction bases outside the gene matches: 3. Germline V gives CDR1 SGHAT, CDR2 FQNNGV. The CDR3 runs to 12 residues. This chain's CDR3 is CASSWTSAEQYV. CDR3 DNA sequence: TGTGCCAGCAGCTGGACTAGTGCCGAGCAGTACGTC.

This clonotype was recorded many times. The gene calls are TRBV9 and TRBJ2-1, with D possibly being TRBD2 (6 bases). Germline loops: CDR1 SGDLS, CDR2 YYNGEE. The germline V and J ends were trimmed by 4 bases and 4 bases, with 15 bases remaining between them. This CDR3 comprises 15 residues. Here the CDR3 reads CASSPELAAYNEQFF. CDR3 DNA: TGTGCCAGCAGCCCCGAACTAGCTGCGTACAATGAGCAGTTCTTC.

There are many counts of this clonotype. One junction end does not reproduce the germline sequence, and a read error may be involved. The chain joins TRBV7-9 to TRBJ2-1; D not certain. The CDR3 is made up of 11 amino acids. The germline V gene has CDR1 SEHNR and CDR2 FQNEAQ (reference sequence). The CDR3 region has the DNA TGTGCCAGCAGCTCCCACAATGAGCAGTTCTTC. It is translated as CASSSHNEQFF.

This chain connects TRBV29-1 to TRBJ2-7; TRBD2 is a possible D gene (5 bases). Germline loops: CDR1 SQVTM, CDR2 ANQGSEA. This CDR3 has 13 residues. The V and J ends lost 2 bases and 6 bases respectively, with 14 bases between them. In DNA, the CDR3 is TGCAGCGTTGAAAGTCTAGCTCCTACCGAGCAGTACTTC. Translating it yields CSVESLAPTEQYF.

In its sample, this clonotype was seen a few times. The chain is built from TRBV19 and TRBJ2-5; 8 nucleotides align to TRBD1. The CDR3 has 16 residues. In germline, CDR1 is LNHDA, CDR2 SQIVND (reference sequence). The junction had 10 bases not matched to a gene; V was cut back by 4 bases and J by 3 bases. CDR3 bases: TGTGCCAGTAGTAAGGGACAGGCCCCCGGGGAAGAGACCCAGTACTTC. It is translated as CASSKGQAPGEETQYF. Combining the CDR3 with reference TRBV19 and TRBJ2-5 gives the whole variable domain DGGITQSPKYLFRKEGQNVTLSCEQNLNHDAMYWYRQDPGQGLRLIYYSQIVNDFQKGDIAEGYSVSREKKESFPLTVTSAQKNPTAFYLCASSKGQAPGEETQYFGPGTRLLVL.

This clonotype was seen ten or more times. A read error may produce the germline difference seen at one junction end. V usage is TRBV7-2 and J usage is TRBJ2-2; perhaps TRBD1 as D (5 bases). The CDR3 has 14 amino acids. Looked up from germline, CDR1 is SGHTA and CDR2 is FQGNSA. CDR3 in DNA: TGCGCCAGCAGCTCTGGACAGAACACCGGGGAGCTGTTTTTT. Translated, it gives CASSSGQNTGELFF.